Many counts were recorded for the clone carrying this T cell receptor beta chain. The antigen remains unidentified. This entry is derived from a study of identical twins. Healthy Caucasian individuals made up all the donors. Template switching introduced a universal primer site, and the cDNA bore unique molecular identifiers. TCRdb re-derived calls from the 5' RACE reads in MiXCR, one entry per CDR3 protein. The repertoire has approximately 600,000 distinct CDR3 sequences, roughly 6.6% of them found once; the top ten carry roughly 1.5%. This CDR3 spans 15 amino acids. V gave up 2 bases and J gave up 2 bases, with 11 bases separating them. In germline, CDR1 is MNHEY, CDR2 SVGAGI. Study-wide findings and caveats: Surplus twin overlap in beta out-of-frame sequences was less pronounced. A partial confounding effect on zero-insertion analyses could come from invariant MAIT and iNKT cells.

The same sample was also used in a study of yellow fever vaccine responses in identical twins.

The chain employs TRBV6-5 and TRBJ2-3; D might be TRBD1 or TRBD2, each matching 5 bases. The receptor's source is a woman between 18 and 29 years old in good health. Sequencing was done on a sample of PBMCs. CDR3 amino acids: CASSYPRDATDTQYF. In DNA, the CDR3 is TGTGCCAGCAGTTACCCACGGGACGCCACAGATACGCAGTATTTT.